The 13 T cell receptor beta chains below were found in one sample sequenced in a study of T cells after yellow fever vaccination. TCRdb processed the 5' RACE reads anew with MiXCR; each CDR3 protein has one entry. The sample shows some 160,000 distinct CDR3 sequences, approximately 10% of them seen only once. The sample was CD8+ T cells sorted from PBMCs, taken 45 days after the yellow fever booster vaccination. The source is a man between 18 and 29 years old who received the YFV17D yellow fever vaccine.

This sequence joins TRBV6-5 and TRBJ2-1; D gene unclear. CDR3 length: 13 amino acids. V dropped 6 bases and J dropped 3 bases, with 9 bases sitting between them. The germline V gene has CDR1 MNHEY and CDR2 SVGAGI. The DNA of the CDR3 is TGTGCCAGCAGCGCCCATAACTACAATGAGCAGTTCTTC. Translation gives CASSAHNYNEQFF.

The chain combines TRBV5-4 with TRBJ2-7; TRBD1 or TRBD2 may be the D gene (5 bases each). The V gene's germline CDR1 is SGHNT and CDR2 YYREEE (reference sequence). The CDR3 sequence is 16 residues long. V lost 0 bases and J 3 bases, leaving 16 bases between the germline ends. CDR3 in DNA: TGTGCCAGCAGCTTGGCGACCGGGGACCTACGCTACGAGCAGTACTTC. Residues: CASSLATGDLRYEQYF.

The gene calls are TRBV9 and TRBJ2-2; TRBD2 matches at 14 bases. Germline CDR1 SGDLS, CDR2 YYNGEE. The CDR3 covers 19 residues. Trimming took 0 bases from V and 5 from J; bases not matched to a gene: 9. CDR3 nucleotides: TGTGCCAGCAGCGTAGCTACGAGACTAGCGGGGGGGCTGACCGGGGAGCTGTTTTTT. Its translation is CASSVATRLAGGLTGELFF.

This clonotype turned up a few times. The chain combines TRBV4-1 with TRBJ2-1; 10 positions match TRBD2. Germline CDR1 reads MGHRA; CDR2 reads YSYEKL. The CDR3 length is 16 residues. The J segment lost 8 bases and the V segment lost 2 bases, leaving 9 bases of the junction unmatched. The CDR3 nucleotides read TGCGCCAGCAGCCAACGCAGGACTAGCGGCTTAGATGAGCAGTTCTTC. Translated, it gives CASSQRRTSGLDEQFF.

This clonotype was observed a handful of times. J is TRBJ1-4 and V is TRBV4-1, with D uncertain. V was pared by 3 bases and J by 8 bases, with 7 bases between. The CDR3 is made up of 12 amino acids. From germline, CDR1 is MGHRA and CDR2 YSYEKL. CDR3 loop: CASSHLAEKLFF. In nucleotides, the CDR3 is TGCGCCAGCAGCCACCTCGCCGAAAAACTGTTTTTT.

This sequence joins TRBV18 and TRBJ2-7, with a weak D call TRBD2 (6 bases). Germline V gene sequence: CDR1 KGHSH, CDR2 LQKENI. This CDR3 region has 15 residues. The V end lost 3 bases, the J end lost 0 bases, and 12 bases lay between the germline ends. DNA of the CDR3: TGTGCCAGCTCACCGCGGGATCGCCGCTCCTACGAGCAGTACTTC. Its translation: CASSPRDRRSYEQYF.

The rearrangement uses TRBV12-3 or TRBV12-4 and TRBJ2-2; no definite D call. V shed 3 bases and J shed 3 bases, with 8 bases lying between them. There are 14 residues in the CDR3. The DNA of the CDR3 is TGTGCCAGCAGTTTTCGGACGGACACCGGGGAGCTGTTTTTT. Its translation: CASSFRTDTGELFF.

There are many counts of this clonotype. The chain carries TRBV27 and TRBJ1-1; D ambiguous. The CDR3 runs to 11 residues. The germline CDR1 and CDR2 sequences are MNHEY and SMNVEV (reference sequence). V was clipped by 5 bases and J by 7 bases, with 8 bases between them. CDR3 residues: CASSIFGEAFF. The CDR3 bases are TGTGCCAGCAGTATCTTCGGTGAAGCTTTCTTT.

This clonotype was seen a handful of times. The chain recombines TRBV4-1 with TRBJ2-1; D not resolved. Trimming left V 2 bases short and J 0 bases short, with 5 bases between. Per the germline V gene, CDR1 is MGHRA and CDR2 is YSYEKL. CDR3 size: 14 residues. The CDR3 reads CASSQQSSYNEQFF. In nucleotides, the CDR3 is TGCGCCAGCAGCCAACAGAGCTCCTACAATGAGCAGTTCTTC.

The rearrangement joins TRBV10-3 to TRBJ2-1, with D hard to call. Germline lookup yields CDR1 ENHRY and CDR2 SYGVKD. This CDR3 region has 14 residues. V lost 7 bases, J lost 0 bases, and 10 bases lay in between. The CDR3 sequence: CAIIHSSSYNEQFF. The CDR3 DNA reads TGTGCCATCATCCACTCGAGCTCCTACAATGAGCAGTTCTTC.

This clonotype was counted at least ten times. This chain links TRBV10-3 with TRBJ2-7, with D uncertain. Germline loops: CDR1 ENHRY, CDR2 SYGVKD. V lost 5 bases and J lost 2, with 13 bases in between. The CDR3 is 14 residues long. CDR3 in amino acids: CAISSGQATYEQYF. In DNA form, the CDR3 reads TGTGCCATCAGTTCTGGTCAAGCAACCTACGAGCAGTACTTC.

This clonotype was seen at least ten times. The CDR3 sequence: CASIGSGANVLTF. CDR3 sequence (DNA): TGTGCCAGCATTGGCTCTGGGGCCAACGTCCTGACTTTC. The chain recombines TRBV6-5 with TRBJ2-6; D call uncertain. Germline V gene lookup returns CDR1 MNHEY and CDR2 SVGAGI. This CDR3 has 13 residues. V was pared by 7 bases and J by 0 bases, with 4 bases between.

This clonotype has more than one count but fewer than ten. This chain uses TRBV7-9 with TRBJ2-2, with D perhaps matching TRBD1 or TRBD2 (5 bases each). Trimming shortened V by 5 bases and J by 6 bases, and 7 bases separated the two germline ends. The germline V gene encodes CDR1 SEHNR and CDR2 FQNEAQ (reference sequence). The CDR3 covers 12 residues. Written as DNA, the CDR3 is TGTGCCAGCAGCATGGGGGCCGGGGAGCTGTTTTTT. Translation gives CASSMGAGELFF. Based on the CDR3 plus reference TRBV7-9 and TRBJ2-2, the full variable domain is DTGVSQNPRHKITKRGQNVTFRCDPISEHNRLYWYRQTLGQGPEFLTYFQNEAQLEKSRLLSDRFSAERPKGSFSTLEIQRTEQGDSAMYLCASSMGAGELFFGEGSRLTVL.